Each of the 15 T cell receptor beta chains below was sequenced from the same sample in a study of cytomegalovirus exposure and HLA in healthy donors. Clones were sequenced by immunoSEQ multiplex PCR, and TCRdb holds only the in-frame ones, with some missing. This sample has about 150,000 clones; around 88% occur once, and the top ten carry about a fifth. The sample consisted of PBMCs. The receptors shown here come from a man aged 18 to 35 in good health and CMV-seropositive.

The V call is TRBV6-5, the J call TRBJ1-2, with D possibly matching TRBD1 (5 bases). The CDR3 is made up of 15 amino acids. V was cut by 6 bases and J by 1 base, with 15 bases left in between. Germline V gives CDR1 MNHEY, CDR2 SVGAGI. The CDR3 protein is CASSRDPGLNYGYTF. In DNA, the CDR3 is TGTGCCAGCAGCCGAGACCCGGGACTTAACTATGGCTACACCTTC.

With regard to this clone: Other DNA variants within this sample encode the same CDR3. This chain joins TRBV18 and TRBJ2-7; D is possibly TRBD2 (5 bases). Looked up from germline, CDR1 is KGHSH and CDR2 is LQKENI. V was trimmed by 2 bases and J by 0 bases, leaving 5 bases between them. There are 13 residues in the CDR3. The CDR3 DNA reads as TGTGCCAGCTCACCAGGACTCTCCTACGAGCAGTACTTC. It codes for CASSPGLSYEQYF.

The J gene is TRBJ2-2, the V gene TRBV5-5; a weak D match, TRBD1 (6 bases). The V gene lost 0 bases and the J gene lost 4 bases, with 10 bases spanning the gap. The CDR3 length is 15 residues. The germline V gene has CDR1 SGHKS and CDR2 YYEKEE (reference sequence). The CDR3 DNA reads TGTGCCAGCAGCTTGGGGCTGGGGGCCACCGGGGAGCTGTTTTTT. It codes for CASSLGLGATGELFF.

The genes are TRBV27 and TRBJ1-2; 8 nucleotides match TRBD1. V lost 8 bases and J lost 8; bases outside the gene matches: 13. This CDR3 has 14 amino acids. Germline values: CDR1 MNHEY, CDR2 SMNVEV (reference sequence). The CDR3 nucleotides read TGTGCCAGCCGTCCGACAGGTACAGGGGGGGGCTACACCTTC. Encoded protein: CASRPTGTGGGYTF.

The genes are TRBV15 and TRBJ1-4; 10 positions agree with TRBD1. The CDR3 consists of 16 residues. Looked up from germline, CDR1 is LNHNV and CDR2 is YYDKDF (reference sequence). The V and J ends lost 7 bases and 2 bases, in that order; junction bases with no gene match: 7. CDR3 amino acids: CATNSGTGATNEKLFF. The CDR3 nucleotides read TGTGCCACCAATTCAGGGACAGGGGCCACTAATGAAAAACTGTTTTTT. Filled out from reference TRBV15 and TRBJ1-4, the complete variable domain reads DAMVIQNPRYQVTQFGKPVTLSCSQTLNHNVMYWYQQKSSQAPKLLFHYYDKDFNNEADTPDNFQSRRPNTSFCFLDIRSPGLGDTAMYLCATNSGTGATNEKLFFGSGTQLSVL.

V gene TRBV6-5 combines with J gene TRBJ2-4; TRBD1 is a possible D gene (6 bases). Germline CDR1 reads MNHEY; CDR2 reads SVGAGI. V dropped 6 bases and J dropped 3 bases, with 12 bases sitting between them. This CDR3 is 14 amino acids long. The CDR3 protein is CASRRDIYKNIQYF. The CDR3 DNA reads as TGTGCCAGCAGACGGGACATTTACAAAAACATTCAGTACTTC.

The chain combines TRBV7-2 with TRBJ1-6; possible D gene TRBD1, 5 bases. CDR1 and CDR2 (germline): SGHTA, FQGNSA. The germline V and J ends were trimmed by 8 bases and 10 bases, with 21 bases remaining between them. CDR3 length: 15 amino acids. The CDR3 region is CASGTTGSRESPLHF. The CDR3 nucleotides read TGTGCCAGCGGGACTACCGGGAGTCGTGAATCACCCCTCCACTTT.

This chain connects TRBV13 to TRBJ2-6; the D gene is possibly TRBD1 (6 bases). Germline CDR1 and CDR2: PRHDT and FYEKMQ (reference sequence). This CDR3 contains 14 residues. V was trimmed by 5 bases and J by 1 base, leaving 6 bases between them. The CDR3 here is CASSQGSGANVLTF. Here the CDR3 DNA reads TGTGCCAGCAGCCAGGGGTCTGGGGCCAACGTCCTGACTTTC.

The J gene is TRBJ1-2, the V gene TRBV27; TRBD1 is a possible D gene (5 bases). The CDR3 totals 15 residues. V lost 2 bases to trimming and J lost 8 bases, with 18 bases between them. Looked up from germline, CDR1 is MNHEY and CDR2 is SMNVEV (reference sequence). CDR3 region: CASSLRSSGGRGYTF. In nucleotides, the CDR3 is TGTGCCAGCAGTTTAAGGAGTTCCGGGGGTAGGGGCTACACCTTC.

This rearrangement joins TRBV7-9 to TRBJ2-7, with TRBD1 matching 7 bases. The CDR3 is 14 amino acids. V was pared by 1 base and J by 3 bases, with 3 bases of the junction left unmatched. Per the germline V gene, CDR1 is SEHNR and CDR2 is FQNEAQ (reference sequence). The chain's CDR3 is CASSLGGGYYEQYF. The DNA for the CDR3 is TGTGCCAGCAGCTTAGGAGGGGGCTACTACGAGCAGTACTTC.

This chain joins TRBV4-1 and TRBJ1-1; perhaps TRBD1 as D (5 bases). V was cut by 4 bases and J by 4 bases, with 16 bases left in between. Germline V CDR1 and CDR2: MGHRA, YSYEKL. This CDR3 is 15 amino acids long. The CDR3 nucleotides are TGCGCCAGCAGCCCCATGGGAGGGGCTTTCACTGAAGCTTTCTTT. Protein: CASSPMGGAFTEAFF.

The V call is TRBV6-6, the J call TRBJ1-1; the match to TRBD1 covers 11 bases. Germline CDR1 is MNHNY and CDR2 is SVGAGI (reference sequence). Trimming took 2 bases from V and 6 from J; bases not matched to a gene: 8. The CDR3 is 16 amino acids. The CDR3 region is CASSYMGTGGVAEAFF. The CDR3 DNA reads TGTGCCAGCAGTTACATGGGGACAGGGGGAGTTGCTGAAGCTTTCTTT.

This chain links TRBV13 with TRBJ1-6; D is possibly TRBD1 (6 bases). The V end lost 0 bases, the J end lost 0 bases, and 9 bases lay between the germline ends. The CDR3 is 17 residues long. Germline V gene sequence: CDR1 PRHDT, CDR2 FYEKMQ (reference sequence). The CDR3 reads CASSLGRGGSYNSPLHF. The CDR3 DNA is TGTGCCAGCAGCTTAGGCCGAGGGGGCTCCTATAATTCACCCCTCCACTTT.

This clone showed up just a few times. The CDR3 DNA sequence: TGTGCCAGCACCAGAACCGGGACACCGAATTCACCCCTCCACTTT. Its translation: CASTRTGTPNSPLHF. The V and J genes are TRBV7-2 and TRBJ1-6; D may be TRBD1 (6 bases). Germline CDR1 and CDR2: SGHTA and FQGNSA. CDR3 length: 15 residues. Trimming pared 7 bases from V and 7 bases from J, leaving 17 bases between.

The rearrangement uses TRBV5-1 and TRBJ2-7, with 7 bases aligning to TRBD2. The CDR3 is made up of 13 amino acids. The V and J ends lost 4 bases and 6 bases, in that order; junction bases with no gene match: 7. Germline V gives CDR1 SGHRS, CDR2 YFSETQ. This chain's CDR3 is CASSADGGGEQYF. CDR3 DNA: TGCGCCAGCAGCGCGGATGGCGGGGGCGAGCAGTACTTC.